The 10 T cell receptor beta chains listed next were all sequenced from one sample in a study of T cells in Graves' hyperthyroidism and ophthalmopathy. The source material, RNA transcripts, was used to amplify TCR beta CDR3 regions. Primed by the HTBI set, a first-round RT-PCR was run on the TCR CDR3. TCRdb itself ran the multiplex PCR reads through MiXCR, one entry per CDR3 protein. The sample lists fewer than 450,000 distinct CDR3 sequences, about 15% occurring once. Material for sequencing was blood. These receptor sequences come from a woman aged 25 to 39 with Graves' hyperthyroidism that later progressed to Graves' ophthalmopathy.

The chain is built from TRBV7-9 and TRBJ2-2; D gene uncertain. Trimming pared 0 bases from V and 3 bases from J, leaving 8 bases between. The germline gives CDR1 SEHNR, CDR2 FQNEAQ (reference sequence). CDR3 size: 15 residues. This CDR3 reads CASSLAVGYTGELFF. The CDR3 region has the DNA TGTGCCAGCAGCTTAGCTGTAGGGTACACCGGGGAGCTGTTTTTT. The variable domain in full, with the rest retrieved from reference TRBV7-9 and TRBJ2-2, is DTGVSQNPRHKITKRGQNVTFRCDPISEHNRLYWYRQTLGQGPEFLTYFQNEAQLEKSRLLSDRFSAERPKGSFSTLEIQRTEQGDSAMYLCASSLAVGYTGELFFGEGSRLTVL.

The rearrangement uses TRBV6-1 and TRBJ2-3; 10 nucleotides align to TRBD1. CDR1 MNHNS and CDR2 SASEGT come from the germline V gene. Losses at the gene ends were 8 bases for V and 6 bases for J; bases not matched to a gene: 5. The CDR3 sequence is 13 residues long. CDR3 region: CASGQGGVDTQYF. In DNA, the CDR3 is TGTGCCAGCGGACAGGGGGGGGTCGATACGCAGTATTTT.

This clonotype has a count of ten or more. The chain is built from TRBV2 and TRBJ2-3; D gene unclear. CDR3 length: 12 residues. Per germline, CDR1 SNHLY and CDR2 FYNNEI. V shed 6 bases and J shed 6 bases, with 10 bases lying between them. CDR3 in amino acids: CASSGSRDTQYF. The CDR3 DNA sequence: TGTGCCAGCAGCGGCTCTCGGGATACGCAGTATTTT.

This clonotype was counted many times. The V and J genes are TRBV20-1 and TRBJ2-1; 8 nucleotides line up with TRBD1. The germline gives CDR1 DFQATT, CDR2 SNEGSKA (reference sequence). This CDR3 contains 14 residues. The ends lost 6 bases at V and 7 bases at J; junction bases unmatched: 11. CDR3 DNA: TGCAGTGCCCAAGACAGGGGTCCAGGTAATGAGCAGTTCTTC. Its translation: CSAQDRGPGNEQFF.

Comments on this clonotype: A read error is possible here, since a much larger clone lies one base away. This chain links TRBV11-1 with TRBJ1-6; perhaps TRBD1 as D (6 bases). Germline V CDR1 and CDR2: SGHAT, FQDESV (reference sequence). The CDR3 loop spans 17 amino acids. The DNA of the CDR3 is TGTGCCAGCAGCTTCCTCGGACAGCCGATAAGGGATTCACTCCTCCACTTT. Its translation is CASSFLGQPIRDSLLHF.

The table lists this clonotype with many counts. This chain links TRBV12-3 or TRBV12-4 with TRBJ2-1; 12 positions match TRBD2. V was clipped by 6 bases and J by 6 bases; unmatched bases: 3. The CDR3 runs 14 residues. In DNA form, the CDR3 reads TGTGCCAGCAGCGGACTAGCGGGAACCAATGAGCAGTTCTTC. It codes for CASSGLAGTNEQFF.

The chain links TRBV19 to TRBJ1-4; no definite D call. V was pared by 5 bases and J by 0 bases, with 10 bases between. CDR3 length: 15 amino acids. CDR1 and CDR2 (germline): LNHDA, SQIVND (reference sequence). Here the CDR3 reads CASSRQIATNEKLFF. CDR3 DNA: TGTGCCAGTAGTCGGCAGATTGCAACTAATGAAAAACTGTTTTTT.

Details on this clonotype: Given a much more abundant clone one base away, this may be a read error. This rearrangement joins TRBV6-4 to TRBJ2-3, with D perhaps matching TRBD2 (5 bases). The ends were cut back, 6 bases at V and 0 bases at J, with 13 bases in the middle. Germline assignment: CDR1 MRHNA and CDR2 SNTAGT. This CDR3 is 15 amino acids long. The CDR3 region has the DNA TGTGCCAGCAGCCGCGAGGGCTCTAGCACAGATACGCAGTATTTT. Protein product: CASSREGSSTDTQYF.

The chain couples TRBV6-1 to TRBJ2-1; tentatively, D is TRBD1 (6 bases). The V gene lost 7 bases and the J gene lost 4 bases, with 14 bases spanning the gap. Germline lookup yields CDR1 MNHNS and CDR2 SASEGT. This CDR3 has 14 amino acids. The CDR3 nucleotides read TGTGCCAGCAACCCGGGCGGACAGTACAATGAGCAGTTCTTC. Its translation: CASNPGGQYNEQFF.

This clonotype was detected ten times or more. The chain uses TRBV5-1 and TRBJ1-2, with 7 nucleotides matching TRBD1. The CDR3 covers 16 residues. CDR1 and CDR2 (germline): SGHRS, YFSETQ. The trim removed 5 bases at V and 8 bases at J, leaving 18 bases unmatched. CDR3 in amino acids: CASSTPDRVDSGGYTF. CDR3 nucleotides: TGCGCCAGCAGTACACCAGACAGGGTAGATTCGGGCGGCTACACCTTC.